This TCR beta chain was recorded in a study of shared clonotypes between healthy human individuals. Whole-study context: Every donor yielded three CD4 naive, three CD4 memory, two CD8 naive and one CD8 memory plate.

Sequencing used immunoSEQ multiplex PCR; TCRdb keeps in-frame clones, though not all of them. The table has about 2.3 million clones, more than 80% seen once. From germline, CDR1 is SGHVS and CDR2 FNYEAQ. V was clipped by 1 base and J by 4 bases, with 11 bases between them. The CDR3 length is 14 residues. The rearrangement joins TRBV7-6 to TRBJ2-7; D is possibly TRBD2 (5 bases). The receptor comes from a man aged 18 to 35 in good health. Some clones in this sample may be carry-over from other donors' samples. The sequenced sample was naive CD4+ T cells from PBMCs. Subset specified: CD45RA+ positively selected. The CDR3 DNA reads as TGTGCCAGCAGCTTAGGAGGGAGTAGATACGAGCAGTACTTC. Encoded protein: CASSLGGSRYEQYF.